The present TCR beta chain was sequenced within a study of cytomegalovirus exposure and HLA in healthy donors (TCRdb year 2017). Study-level background: The 500 to 700 repertoires of the first cohort and the roughly 120 validation repertoires were produced on the same platform, according to a later analysis. The aim of the study was to test whether cataloging public T cell receptors could identify signatures of past pathogen exposure. A separate validation cohort of about 110 different subjects was used in addition to the 666-subject first cohort. To predict cytomegalovirus infection status, the study brought together high-throughput TCR immunosequencing, statistical association of individual TCRs with disease status, and machine learning.

Paper-wide results and their limitations: A total of 150 or so TCR beta chains were listed by the study as associated with cytomegalovirus. Cytomegalovirus status was reported to be diagnosed by the classifier with high specificity and sensitivity in both the original and validation cohorts. According to the authors, the approach could potentially be generalized to other disease states and immunological phenotypes. Most TCR sequences were seen in very few donors, while some public TCRs were found in many individuals. In vitro tests confirmed that a few of the cytomegalovirus-associated TCR beta chains recognize cytomegalovirus antigens. A later analysis lacked HLA typing for the validation cohort, so it scored co-occurrence in that cohort across all 110 or so repertoires. In a later analysis, TCRs clustered in the first cohort were found to also tend to co-occur in the 120 validation repertoires, with around 94% of cluster scores above 0.

Donors formed part of the validation cohort, which comprised 120 subjects and was distinct from the first cohort of over 500 subjects. On this clone itself: Its cognate antigen has yet to be identified. Nothing much larger sits one base from this clone, and base qualities are not available.

The library relied on the immunoSEQ multiplex PCR assay. The published analysis was carried out like this. A statistical classification framework was built for diagnosing cytomegalovirus status from the catalog of TCR beta chain sequences. The table was pulled from immuneACCESS by TCRdb, which kept in-frame rearrangements only. Such tables lose some clones; where checked, under half of the loss comes from unresolved V genes, and the rest has no known cause. V, J and clone size were drawn from that table, and D and trimming were deduced from the DNA. Within this sample are 200,000 or so clones, with about 90% of them counted one time only. Of the sample, 0.85% to 1.2% falls within the top ten clones. Here V drops 2 bases and J drops 0 bases, and the junction holds 3 bases not matched to any gene. CDR1 and CDR2 were assigned from the germline V gene as KGHSH and LQKENI. Taken from cysteine to phenylalanine, the CDR3 has 16 residues. The only DNA kept is the CDR3, 48 bases in frame from the first base.

What was sequenced was PBMCs. The receptor comes from a woman aged 18-29 years in good health and CMV-seronegative. The rearrangement combines TRBV18 with TRBJ2-4; TRBD2 matches 8 bases in the middle. The base sequence is TGTGCCAGCTCACCAACGGGGGGGCTAGCCAAAAACATTCAGTACTTC. The resulting protein is CASSPTGGLAKNIQYF.